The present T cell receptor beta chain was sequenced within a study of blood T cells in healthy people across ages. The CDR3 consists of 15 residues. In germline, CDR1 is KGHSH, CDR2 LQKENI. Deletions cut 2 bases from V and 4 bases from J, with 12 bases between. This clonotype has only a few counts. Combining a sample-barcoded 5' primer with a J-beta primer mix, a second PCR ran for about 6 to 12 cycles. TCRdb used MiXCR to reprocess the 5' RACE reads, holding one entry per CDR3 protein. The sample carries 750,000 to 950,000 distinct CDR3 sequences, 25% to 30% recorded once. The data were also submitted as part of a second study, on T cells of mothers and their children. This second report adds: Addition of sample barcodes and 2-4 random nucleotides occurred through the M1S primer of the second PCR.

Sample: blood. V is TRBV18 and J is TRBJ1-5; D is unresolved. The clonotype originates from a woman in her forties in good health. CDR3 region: CASSPRFAANQPQHF. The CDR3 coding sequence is TGTGCCAGCTCACCAAGGTTTGCGGCTAATCAGCCCCAGCATTTT.